This T cell receptor (beta chain) was sequenced for a study of cytomegalovirus exposure and HLA in healthy donors (dated by TCRdb to about 2017). Regarding the research as a whole: According to a later analysis, one platform produced both the 120 validation repertoires and the approximately 660 repertoires of the first cohort. The study aimed to test whether cataloging public T cell receptors could reveal signatures of past pathogen exposure. Along with the 666-subject first cohort, a separate validation cohort of more than 90 different subjects was used. To predict cytomegalovirus infection status, the study combined high-throughput TCR immunosequencing, statistical association of individual TCRs with disease status, and machine learning. Broad study findings and their caveats: All 120 or so repertoires were used to score co-occurrence in the validation cohort in a later analysis, because that analysis had no HLA typing for the cohort. In the study, some 160 TCR beta chains were listed as associated with cytomegalovirus. Of the cluster scores, about 94% were above 0 in a later analysis, which found that TCRs clustered in the first cohort also tended to co-occur in the roughly 130 validation repertoires. While some public TCRs were present in many individuals, most TCR sequences turned up only very rarely across donors. The classifier was reported to diagnose cytomegalovirus status with high specificity and sensitivity in both the original cohort and the validation cohort. The authors suggested that the approach could potentially be generalized to other disease states and immunological phenotypes. In vitro tests confirmed that a few of the cytomegalovirus-associated TCR beta chains recognize cytomegalovirus antigens.

The donors belonged to the validation cohort of about 120 subjects, which was separate from the roughly 670-subject first cohort. Remarks on this clone: Its antigen is not yet known. No quality values exist for individual bases; no much larger clone is one base distant.

Library preparation was by the immunoSEQ multiplex PCR assay. The study's own analysis went as follows. To diagnose cytomegalovirus status from the catalog of TCR beta chain sequences, a statistical classification framework was built. TCRdb mirrors the immuneACCESS table, restricted to in-frame sequences. Some clones are absent from its copies; in checked studies, under half trace to an unresolved V gene, and the reason for the others is unknown. The DNA was the basis for D and trimming; V, J and clone size are from that table. In this sample the table shows over 200,000 clones, around 90% of which occur a single time. The ten largest clones represent about 2% of the sample. Sequenced material: PBMCs. The sequence was collected from a woman aged 18-29 years in good health and CMV-seropositive.

The CDR3 here reads CASSLPGSNTEAFF. The DNA sequence is given as TGTGCCAGCAGTTTACCAGGTTCGAACACTGAAGCTTTCTTT. The chain is made from TRBV28 and TRBJ1-1; the D gene is not confidently resolved. Per the germline V gene, MDHEN is the CDR1 and SYDVKM is the CDR2. V loses 2 bases, J loses 1 base, and the germline ends lie 8 bases apart. The CDR3 numbers 14 residues from cysteine through phenylalanine. Just CDR3 DNA is preserved here, 42 bases in frame from base 1.